This T cell receptor (beta chain) was observed in a study of early T cells in non-severe SARS-CoV-2 infection. Across the whole study: Unpaired chains resulted from sequencing bulk RNA of unsorted whole blood.

The library protocol tagged individual cDNA molecules with unique molecular identifiers. Each CDR3 protein is one row after TCRdb ran MiXCR on the 5' RACE reads. The sample lists 55,000 to 75,000 distinct CDR3 sequences, approximately 9% occurring once. The CDR3 extends over 16 amino acids. The J segment lost 5 bases and the V segment lost 2 bases, leaving 7 bases of the junction unmatched. Germline lookup yields CDR1 LNHNV and CDR2 YYDKDF (reference sequence). A few counts support this clonotype. This chain connects TRBV15 to TRBJ2-5; 11 bases are shared with TRBD2. The specimen sequenced was whole blood. The sequence came from an adult who was a healthcare worker with PCR-confirmed SARS-CoV-2 infection or an uninfected control (not recorded which). The CDR3 DNA reads as TGTGCCACCAGCAGACCCGGGACTAGCGGTCAGGAGACCCAGTACTTC. Translated, it gives CATSRPGTSGQETQYF.